This TCR beta chain was sequenced in a study of blood T cell repertoires in COVID-19. Across the study: Both acute and convalescent COVID-19 samples were obtained from the United States, Italy and Spain. T cells, B-cell-depleted T cells, or PBMCs supplied cDNA or gDNA.

Germline CDR1 is MGHDK and CDR2 is SYGVNS. The V gene lost 2 bases and the J gene lost 4 bases, with 8 bases spanning the gap. This CDR3 has 13 residues. In the authors' methods: The authors estimated nucleated cell counts from reference gene primer amplification. Data came from immunoSEQ multiplex PCR; TCRdb stores just in-frame clones and leaves some out. V and J calls and clone size come straight from that table; D and trimming were deduced from the DNA. The sample contains 270,000 or so clones, approximately 80% of which appear only once. The rearrangement uses TRBV25-1 and TRBJ1-2, with D possibly matching TRBD1 (5 bases). The sample comprised peripheral blood. The source of this sequence is a woman aged 55-70 years with active or convalescent COVID-19. The CDR3 spells CASSEQGSYGYTF. The CDR3 DNA sequence: TGTGCCAGCAGTGAACAGGGCAGCTATGGCTACACCTTC.